A single sample gave rise to the 15 T cell receptor beta chains below, sequenced in a study of early T cells in non-severe SARS-CoV-2 infection (dated by TCRdb to the early 2020s). Library creation used 5' RACE. Sequencing used a NextSeq 500. TCRdb handled the public reads itself, with Q25 trimming in fastp and clone calling in MiXCR, and kept productive beta chains. Each CDR3 protein appears once, grouped with its most common genes and DNA. The sample has about 59,000 distinct CDR3 sequences on record, 13% of them singletons. The ten biggest clones cover about a tenth of the sample. Source: whole blood, taken at baseline. These receptors came from an adult who was a healthcare worker with PCR-confirmed SARS-CoV-2 infection or an uninfected control (not recorded which).

V is TRBV20-1 and J is TRBJ2-7; D is ambiguous. The germline CDR1 and CDR2 sequences are DFQATT and SNEGSKA (reference sequence). V was clipped by 0 bases and J by 3 bases, with 15 bases between them. CDR3 length: 15 amino acids. CDR3 in DNA: TGCAGTGCTAGAGATCAAGACCATTCATACTACGAGCAGTACTTC. Translation: CSARDQDHSYYEQYF.

This CDR3 is CASSPDIVAPEAFF. The CDR3 DNA is TGTGCCAGCAGCCCCGACATAGTGGCCCCTGAAGCTTTCTTT. The chain uses TRBV7-2 and TRBJ1-1; D ambiguous. The CDR3 extends over 14 amino acids. V lost 5 bases and J 6 bases, leaving 16 bases between the germline ends. CDR1 and CDR2 from the germline V gene are SGHTA and FQGNSA. Filled out from reference TRBV7-2 and TRBJ1-1, the complete variable domain reads GAGVSQSPSNKVTEKGKDVELRCDPISGHTALYWYRQSLGQGLEFLIYFQGNSAPDKSGLPSDRFSAERTGGSVSTLTIQRTQQEDSAVYLCASSPDIVAPEAFFGQGTRLTVV.

This clonotype has ten or more counts. This rearrangement joins TRBV7-3 to TRBJ1-1; D not certain. The CDR3 sequence is 15 residues long. V lost 5 bases, J lost 1 base, and 14 bases lay in between. Germline V gene sequence: CDR1 SGHTA, CDR2 FQGTGA. CDR3 sequence (DNA): TGTGCCAGCAGCCTCTACTCGACGGGGAACACTGAAGCTTTCTTT. It codes for CASSLYSTGNTEAFF.

The V and J genes are TRBV12-3 or TRBV12-4 and TRBJ1-1, with D possibly TRBD1 on 5 matching bases. V lost 2 bases and J lost 3, with 10 bases in between. CDR3 size: 14 residues. Written as DNA, the CDR3 is TGTGCCAGCAGTTTATCGGGGCTGGACACTGAAGCTTTCTTT. This translates into CASSLSGLDTEAFF.

The table lists this clonotype with a few counts. The chain is built from TRBV11-3 and TRBJ2-5; D is uncertain. This CDR3 region has 13 residues. Looked up from germline, CDR1 is SGHNT and CDR2 is YENEEA. Between the trimmed V and J ends, which lost 6 bases and 5 bases, there was a span of 13 bases. The DNA of the CDR3 is TGTGCCAGCAGGACGCCCCCATCGGAGACCCAGTACTTC. Amino acids: CASRTPPSETQYF.

The gene calls are TRBV29-1 and TRBJ1-2; D remains ambiguous. Trimming pared 4 bases from V and 8 bases from J, leaving 17 bases between. Per the germline V gene, CDR1 is SQVTM and CDR2 is ANQGSEA. The CDR3 contains 13 residues. CDR3 in DNA: TGCAGCGTTGGGCGGGCTTCTGCTCGAGGCTACACCTTC. Its protein product is CSVGRASARGYTF.

This clonotype was detected once. The chain uses TRBV12-3 or TRBV12-4 and TRBJ1-1; D remains unclear. V shed 3 bases and J shed 3 bases, with 8 bases lying between them. The CDR3 contains 13 residues. CDR3 loop: CASSFPLDTEAFF. The DNA of the CDR3 is TGTGCCAGCAGTTTCCCCCTGGACACTGAAGCTTTCTTT.

This clonotype was seen ten or more times. This sequence joins TRBV7-3 and TRBJ2-1; weak D call: TRBD1 (6 bases). The CDR3 is made up of 17 amino acids. Trimming removed 1 base from V and 1 base from J, with 14 bases in between. CDR1 is SGHTA and CDR2 is FQGTGA in the germline V gene. CDR3 sequence (DNA): TGTGCCAGCAGCTTAATGGGGACACCATATTCCTACAATGAGCAGTTCTTC. This sequence encodes CASSLMGTPYSYNEQFF.

About this clonotype itself: At one end the junction does not follow the germline gene, possibly because of a read error. J is TRBJ2-7 and V is TRBV5-4; TRBD2 is a possible D gene (5 bases). Looked up from germline, CDR1 is SGHNT and CDR2 is YYREEE (reference sequence). This CDR3 is 14 amino acids long. CDR3 sequence reads: CASSLADSSYEQSF. CDR3 nucleotides: TGTGCCAGCAGCTTAGCGGATAGCTCCTACGAGCAGTCCTTC.

This clonotype was counted a single time. CDR3 loop: CASSRGGKNTEAFF. Here the CDR3 DNA reads TGTGCCAGCAGCCGAGGGGGGAAGAACACTGAAGCTTTCTTT. J is TRBJ1-1 and V is TRBV3-1; a possible D gene is TRBD1 (6 bases). CDR1 and CDR2 from the germline V gene are LGHDT and YNNKEL (reference sequence). Trimming took 4 bases from V and 1 from J, leaving 10 bases between them. This CDR3 is 14 amino acids long. Together with reference TRBV3-1 and TRBJ1-1, the CDR3 gives the full variable domain: DTAVSQTPKYLVTQMGNDKSIKCEQNLGHDTMYWYKQDSKKFLKIMFSYNNKELIINETVPNRFSPKSPDKAHLNLHINSLELGDSAVYFCASSRGGKNTEAFFGQGTRLTVV.

Comments on this clonotype: A much bigger clone sits one base away, suggesting this may be a read error. The chain has TRBV15 and TRBJ2-7, with D perhaps matching TRBD1 (5 bases). The CDR3 sequence is 15 residues long. CDR1 and CDR2 from the germline V gene are LNHNV and YYDKDF (reference sequence). CDR3 residues: CVTSISSGLNYEQYF. CDR3 in DNA: TGTGTCACCAGCATTAGCTCAGGGTTGAACTACGAGCAGTACTTC. Full variable domain (remainder filled in from reference TRBV15 and TRBJ2-7): DAMVIQNPRYQVTQFGKPVTLSCSQTLNHNVMYWYQQKSSQAPKLLFHYYDKDFNNEADTPDNFQSRRPNTSFCFLDIRSPGLGDTAMYLCVTSISSGLNYEQYFGPGTRLTVT.

This clonotype showed up just a few times. V and J are TRBV20-1 and TRBJ2-7, with D perhaps TRBD2 (6 bases). The CDR3 length is 13 residues. Germline CDR1 is DFQATT and CDR2 is SNEGSKA (reference sequence). The germline V and J ends were trimmed by 2 bases and 4 bases, with 12 bases remaining between them. CDR3 DNA: TGCAGTGCTAGACGACTAGGCGGTTACGAGCAGTACTTC. Protein sequence: CSARRLGGYEQYF.

This clonotype was found many times. The rearrangement links TRBV28 to TRBJ1-2; TRBD1 agrees at 8 bases. J gave up 8 bases and V 3 bases, and 8 bases lay outside the gene matches. CDR1 is MDHEN and CDR2 is SYDVKM in the germline V gene. This CDR3 comprises 14 residues. The CDR3 bases are TGTGCCAGCAGTTTGGGGGACAGGTGGAGGGGCTACACCTTC. Translated, it gives CASSLGDRWRGYTF.

In its sample, this clonotype was seen a few times. V and J are TRBV11-2 and TRBJ2-2; D remains unclear. Trimming pared 7 bases from V and 3 bases from J, leaving 6 bases between. CDR3 size: 12 residues. Germline lookup yields CDR1 SGHAT and CDR2 FQNNGV. This CDR3 reads CASIRDTGELFF. The CDR3 nucleotides are TGTGCCAGCATCCGGGACACCGGGGAGCTGTTTTTT.

This clonotype was counted many times. The chain has TRBV5-1 and TRBJ2-1; D gene unclear. This CDR3 is 16 amino acids long. Germline V CDR1 and CDR2: SGHRS, YFSETQ. Trimming cost V 5 bases and J 0 bases, with 15 bases left between them. The CDR3 DNA reads as TGCGCCAGCAGTCGTGACTGGGTGAGCTCCTACAATGAGCAGTTCTTC. Its translation is CASSRDWVSSYNEQFF.